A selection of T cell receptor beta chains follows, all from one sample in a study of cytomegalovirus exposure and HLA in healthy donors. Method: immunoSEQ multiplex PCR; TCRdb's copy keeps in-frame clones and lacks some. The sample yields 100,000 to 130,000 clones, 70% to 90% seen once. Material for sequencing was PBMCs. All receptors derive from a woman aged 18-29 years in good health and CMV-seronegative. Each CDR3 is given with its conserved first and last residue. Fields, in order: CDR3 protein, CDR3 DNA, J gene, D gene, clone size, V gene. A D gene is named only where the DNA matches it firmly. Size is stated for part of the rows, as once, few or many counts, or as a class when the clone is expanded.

CASRPAGGYEQYF	TGTGCCAGCAGGCCGGCAGGGGGATACGAGCAGTACTTC	TRBJ2-7	TRBD1	-	TRBV7-8
CASSEIMGQGVNEQFF	TGTGCCAGCAGTGAAATTATGGGACAGGGTGTTAATGAGCAGTTCTTC	TRBJ2-1	TRBD1	-	TRBV6-1
CASGYAGYTEAFF	TGTGCCAGCGGTTATGCGGGGTACACTGAAGCTTTCTTT	TRBJ1-1	-	-	TRBV27
CAISADRGYGYTF	TGTGCCATCAGCGCCGACAGGGGATATGGCTACACCTTC	TRBJ1-2	TRBD1	-	TRBV10-3
CASSLRPRGTDTQYF	TGTGCCAGCAGCTTACGTCCCCGAGGCACAGATACGCAGTATTTT	TRBJ2-3	-	-	TRBV11-2
CASSEARVWGYTF	TGTGCCAGCAGTGAAGCGAGGGTCTGGGGCTACACCTTC	TRBJ1-2	-	-	TRBV6-1
CASSLEMGAGELFF	TGTGCCAGCAGCTTAGAGATGGGCGCCGGGGAGCTGTTTTTT	TRBJ2-2	-	-	TRBV7-9
CASSVRGGGELFF	TGTGCCAGCAGTGTAAGGGGAGGCGGGGAGCTGTTTTTT	TRBJ2-2	-	-	TRBV27
CSAIGPREAFF	TGCAGTGCTATCGGTCCTCGTGAAGCTTTCTTT	TRBJ1-1	-	-	TRBV20-1
CASSSKSDIGQYNEQFF	TGCGCCAGCAGCTCAAAAAGCGACATAGGACAGTACAATGAGCAGTTCTTC	TRBJ2-1	-	-	TRBV5-1
CASSEVMGQLYEQYF	TGTGCCAGCAGTGAAGTTATGGGACAACTCTACGAGCAGTACTTC	TRBJ2-7	-	-	TRBV6-1
CASSLQGDKAEAFF	TGTGCCAGCAGCTTACAAGGGGATAAGGCTGAAGCTTTCTTT	TRBJ1-1	-	-	TRBV7-3
CASTLDLLAYNEQFF	TGTGCCAGCACCCTAGACCTATTAGCTTACAATGAGCAGTTCTTC	TRBJ2-1	-	-	TRBV11-2
CASRQGYGYTF	TGCGCCAGCCGACAGGGATATGGCTACACCTTC	TRBJ1-2	TRBD1	-	TRBV4-1
CASSQELNIQYF	TGCGCCAGCAGCCAAGAACTAAACATTCAGTACTTC	TRBJ2-4	-	-	TRBV4-1
CASSDGPEGANVLTF	TGTGCCAGCAGTGACGGTCCCGAAGGGGCCAACGTCCTGACTTTC	TRBJ2-6	-	-	TRBV6-1
CSVSSGESTDTQYF	TGCAGCGTGAGTAGCGGGGAGAGCACAGATACGCAGTATTTT	TRBJ2-3	TRBD2	-	TRBV29-1
CASRLTGGNQPQHF	TGTGCCAGCAGACTTACAGGTGGTAATCAGCCCCAGCATTTT	TRBJ1-5	-	-	TRBV6-1
CATQATTNEKLFF	TGTGCCACCCAGGCAACAACTAATGAAAAACTGTTTTTT	TRBJ1-4	-	-	TRBV10-3
CASSVSTGGWETQYF	TGTGCCAGCAGCGTGTCAACGGGAGGGTGGGAGACCCAGTACTTC	TRBJ2-5	TRBD2	-	TRBV9
CASSLWEKGFYEQYF	TGTGCCAGCAGCTTGTGGGAGAAGGGCTTCTACGAGCAGTACTTC	TRBJ2-7	-	-	TRBV5-6
CASSFLQGAATQPQHF	TGTGCCAGCAGCTTTCTACAGGGCGCAGCAACTCAGCCCCAGCATTTT	TRBJ1-5	-	-	TRBV7-2
CASSPSGGTVYGYTF	TGTGCCAGCAGCCCCTCGGGGGGGACAGTTTATGGCTACACCTTC	TRBJ1-2	TRBD1	-	TRBV13
CASSSRGYTEAFF	TGCGCCAGCAGCTCCAGGGGGTATACTGAAGCTTTCTTT	TRBJ1-1	TRBD1	-	TRBV5-1
CASSLSSGRRNYGYTF	TGTGCCAGCAGTTTGTCGTCGGGCAGGAGGAACTATGGCTACACCTTC	TRBJ1-2	-	-	TRBV28
CASGDRDGYTEAFF	TGTGCCAGTGGGGACAGGGATGGGTACACTGAAGCTTTCTTT	TRBJ1-1	TRBD1	-	TRBV19
CASSLTAGANVLTF	TGCGCCAGCAGCTTGACGGCTGGGGCCAACGTCCTGACTTTC	TRBJ2-6	-	-	TRBV5-1
CASSESAGEGYGYTF	TGTGCCAGCAGTGAATCGGCAGGGGAGGGCTATGGCTACACCTTC	TRBJ1-2	-	many	TRBV6-1
CASSPLVSGGTDTDTQYF	TGTGCCAGCAGCCCCCTCGTTAGCGGGGGGACTGACACAGATACGCAGTATTTT	TRBJ2-3	TRBD2	-	TRBV13
CASTSGGAENEQFF	TGCGCCAGTACTAGCGGGGGGGCAGAGAATGAGCAGTTCTTC	TRBJ2-1	TRBD2	few	TRBV10-1
CASSLYSTYEQYF	TGCGCCAGCAGCTTGTACAGCACCTACGAGCAGTACTTC	TRBJ2-7	-	-	TRBV5-1
CASSLAGGSTDTQYF	TGTGCCAGCAGCTTAGCGGGCGGGAGCACAGATACGCAGTATTTT	TRBJ2-3	-	once	TRBV7-9
CASSLRRGLASGELFF	TGTGCCAGCAGCTTGAGGAGAGGACTAGCGTCCGGGGAGCTGTTTTTT	TRBJ2-2	TRBD2	-	TRBV5-6
CASSSYRTVSNQPQHF	TGTGCCAGCAGCTCCTATAGGACAGTTAGCAATCAGCCCCAGCATTTT	TRBJ1-5	-	many	TRBV5-6
CASRRQGPHGYTF	TGTGCCAGCAGACGACAGGGACCCCATGGCTACACCTTC	TRBJ1-2	TRBD1	-	TRBV11-2
CASSEGAGGNYGYTF	TGTGCCAGCAGTGAAGGGGCAGGGGGCAACTATGGCTACACCTTC	TRBJ1-2	TRBD1	-	TRBV6-1
CASSLDSDQPQHF	TGTGCCAGCAGCCTTGACAGTGATCAGCCCCAGCATTTT	TRBJ1-5	-	-	TRBV5-5
CASSDYRDWGTGELFF	TGTGCCAGCAGTGATTACAGGGATTGGGGGACCGGGGAGCTGTTTTTT	TRBJ2-2	-	-	TRBV6-1
CASDSTAPYSNQPQHF	TGTGCCAGTGACTCGACCGCACCGTATAGCAATCAGCCCCAGCATTTT	TRBJ1-5	-	few	TRBV21-1
CASSPGQFFSAEAFF	TGTGCCAGCTCGCCCGGACAGTTTTTCAGCGCTGAAGCTTTCTTT	TRBJ1-1	-	-	TRBV18